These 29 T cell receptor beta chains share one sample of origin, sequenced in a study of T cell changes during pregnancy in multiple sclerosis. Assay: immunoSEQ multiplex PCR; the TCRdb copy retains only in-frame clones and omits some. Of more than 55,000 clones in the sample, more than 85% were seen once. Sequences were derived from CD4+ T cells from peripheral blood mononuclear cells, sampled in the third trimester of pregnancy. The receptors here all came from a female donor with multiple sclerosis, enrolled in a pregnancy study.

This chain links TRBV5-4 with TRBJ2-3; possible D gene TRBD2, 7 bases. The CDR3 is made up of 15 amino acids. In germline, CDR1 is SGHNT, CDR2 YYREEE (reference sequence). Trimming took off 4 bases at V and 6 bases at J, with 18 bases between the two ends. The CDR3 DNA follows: TGTGCCAGCAGCGAAGGGGGGGCCGGGGGGGATACGCAGTATTTT. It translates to CASSEGGAGGDTQYF. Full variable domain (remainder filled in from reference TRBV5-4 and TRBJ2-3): ETGVTQSPTHLIKTRGQQVTLRCSSQSGHNTVSWYQQALGQGPQFIFQYYREEENGRGNFPPRFSGLQFPNYSSELNVNALELDDSALYLCASSEGGAGGDTQYFGPGTRLTVL.

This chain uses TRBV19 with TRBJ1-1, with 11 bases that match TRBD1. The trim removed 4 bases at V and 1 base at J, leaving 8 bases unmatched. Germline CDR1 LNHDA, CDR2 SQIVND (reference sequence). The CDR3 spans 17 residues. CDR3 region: CASSNPAGTGGNTEAFF. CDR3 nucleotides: TGTGCCAGTAGTAACCCCGCCGGGACAGGGGGGAACACTGAAGCTTTCTTT.

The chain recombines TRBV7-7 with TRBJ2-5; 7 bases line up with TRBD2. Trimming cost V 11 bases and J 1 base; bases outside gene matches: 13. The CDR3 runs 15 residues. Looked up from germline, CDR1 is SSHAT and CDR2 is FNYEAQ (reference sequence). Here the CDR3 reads CASTWGEGGQETQYF. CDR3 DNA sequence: TGTGCCTCGACGTGGGGGGAGGGAGGCCAAGAGACCCAGTACTTC.

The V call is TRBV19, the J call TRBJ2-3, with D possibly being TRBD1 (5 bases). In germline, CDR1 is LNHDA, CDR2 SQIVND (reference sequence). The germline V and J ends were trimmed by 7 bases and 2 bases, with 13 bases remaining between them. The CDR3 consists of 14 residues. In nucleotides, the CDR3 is TGTGCCAGTAATCAGGGTCGGGCCACAGATACGCAGTATTTT. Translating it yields CASNQGRATDTQYF. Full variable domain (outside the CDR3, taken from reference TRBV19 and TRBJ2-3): DGGITQSPKYLFRKEGQNVTLSCEQNLNHDAMYWYRQDPGQGLRLIYYSQIVNDFQKGDIAEGYSVSREKKESFPLTVTSAQKNPTAFYLCASNQGRATDTQYFGPGTRLTVL.

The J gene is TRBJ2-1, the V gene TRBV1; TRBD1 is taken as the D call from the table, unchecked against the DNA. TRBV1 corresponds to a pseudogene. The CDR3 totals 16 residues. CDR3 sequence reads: CTSSQDLGSPYNEQFF. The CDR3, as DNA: TGCACCAGCAGCCAAGATTTGGGCTCCCCCTACAATGAGCAGTTCTTC.

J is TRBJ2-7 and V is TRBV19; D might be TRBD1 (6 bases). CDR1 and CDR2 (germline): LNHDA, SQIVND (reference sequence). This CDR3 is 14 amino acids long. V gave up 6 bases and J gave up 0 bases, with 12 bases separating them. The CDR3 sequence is CASSYRDTSYEQYF. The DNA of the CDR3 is TGTGCCAGTAGCTATCGGGACACCTCCTACGAGCAGTACTTC.

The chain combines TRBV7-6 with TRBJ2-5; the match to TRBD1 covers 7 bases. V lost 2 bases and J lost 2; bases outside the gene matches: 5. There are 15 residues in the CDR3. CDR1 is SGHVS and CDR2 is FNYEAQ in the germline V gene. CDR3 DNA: TGTGCCAGCAGCTTATTAAGGGGGCAGCAAGAGACCCAGTACTTC. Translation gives CASSLLRGQQETQYF.

In DNA, the CDR3 is TGTGCCAGCAGCCTACAGGGAATGAACACTGAAGCTTTCTTT. It yields the protein CASSLQGMNTEAFF. The chain recombines TRBV6-1 with TRBJ1-1; tentative D call: TRBD1 (6 bases). CDR3 length: 14 amino acids. From germline, CDR1 is MNHNS and CDR2 SASEGT. Between the trimmed V and J ends, which lost 6 bases and 0 bases, there was a span of 11 bases.

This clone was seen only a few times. The CDR3 sequence is CASSFPGGGRAYNEQFF. The CDR3 nucleotides read TGTGCCAGCAGTTTCCCTGGGGGGGGGCGGGCTTACAATGAGCAGTTCTTC. This chain uses TRBV27 with TRBJ2-1; possibly TRBD2 for D (7 bases). The CDR3 runs 17 residues. The germline V gene has CDR1 MNHEY and CDR2 SMNVEV (reference sequence). The V gene lost 3 bases and the J gene lost 4 bases, with 19 bases spanning the gap.

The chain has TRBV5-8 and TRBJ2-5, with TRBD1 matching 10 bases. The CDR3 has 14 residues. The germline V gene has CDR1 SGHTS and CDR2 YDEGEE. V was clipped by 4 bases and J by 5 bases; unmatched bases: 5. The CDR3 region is CASSPGQGLETQYF. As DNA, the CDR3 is TGTGCCAGCAGCCCGGGACAGGGGTTGGAGACCCAGTACTTC.

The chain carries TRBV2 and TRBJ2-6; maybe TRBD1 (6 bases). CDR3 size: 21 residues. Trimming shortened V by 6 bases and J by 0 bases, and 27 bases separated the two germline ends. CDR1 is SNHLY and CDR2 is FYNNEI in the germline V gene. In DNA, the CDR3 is TGTGCCAGCAGCGATCCTTTGGACAGCGAAAGGGGTATCTCTGGGGCCAACGTCCTGACTTTC. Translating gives CASSDPLDSERGISGANVLTF.

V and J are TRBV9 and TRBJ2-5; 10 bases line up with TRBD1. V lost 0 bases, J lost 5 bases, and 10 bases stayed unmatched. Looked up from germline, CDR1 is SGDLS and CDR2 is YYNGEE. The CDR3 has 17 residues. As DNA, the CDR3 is TGTGCCAGCAGCGTAGGGGGTGGGGACAGGGGAATCGAGACCCAGTACTTC. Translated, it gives CASSVGGGDRGIETQYF.

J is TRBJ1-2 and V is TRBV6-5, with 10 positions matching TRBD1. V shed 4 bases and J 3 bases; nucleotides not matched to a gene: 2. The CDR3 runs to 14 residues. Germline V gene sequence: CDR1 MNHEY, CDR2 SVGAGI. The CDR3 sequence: CASSLDRGDYGYTF. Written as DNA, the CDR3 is TGTGCCAGCAGTTTGGACAGGGGGGACTATGGCTACACCTTC.

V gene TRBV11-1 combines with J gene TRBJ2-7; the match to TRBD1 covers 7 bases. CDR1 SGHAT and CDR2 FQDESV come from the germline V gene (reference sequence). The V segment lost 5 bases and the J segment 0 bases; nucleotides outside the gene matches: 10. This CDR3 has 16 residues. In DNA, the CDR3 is TGTGCCAGCAGCCCCCGAGGGGGCGAACGCTCCTACGAGCAGTACTTC. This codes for CASSPRGGERSYEQYF.

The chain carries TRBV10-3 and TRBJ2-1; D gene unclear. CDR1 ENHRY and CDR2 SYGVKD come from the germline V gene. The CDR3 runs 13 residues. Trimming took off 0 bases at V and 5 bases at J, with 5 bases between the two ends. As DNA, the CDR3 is TGTGCCATCAGTGAGTCCCTTGACAATGAGCAGTTCTTC. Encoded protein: CAISESLDNEQFF.

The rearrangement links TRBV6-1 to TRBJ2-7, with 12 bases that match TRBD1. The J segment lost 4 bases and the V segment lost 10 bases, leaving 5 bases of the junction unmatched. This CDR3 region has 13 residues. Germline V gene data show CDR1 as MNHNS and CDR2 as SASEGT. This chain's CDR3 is CAIGTGGRYEQYF. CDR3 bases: TGTGCCATCGGGACAGGGGGCAGGTACGAGCAGTACTTC.

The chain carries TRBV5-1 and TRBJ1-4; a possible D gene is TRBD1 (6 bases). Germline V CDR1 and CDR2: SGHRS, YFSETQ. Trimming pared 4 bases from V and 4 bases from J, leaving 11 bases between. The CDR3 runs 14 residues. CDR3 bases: TGCGCCAGCAGCAGGGGACAAAGTAATGAAAAACTGTTTTTT. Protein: CASSRGQSNEKLFF.

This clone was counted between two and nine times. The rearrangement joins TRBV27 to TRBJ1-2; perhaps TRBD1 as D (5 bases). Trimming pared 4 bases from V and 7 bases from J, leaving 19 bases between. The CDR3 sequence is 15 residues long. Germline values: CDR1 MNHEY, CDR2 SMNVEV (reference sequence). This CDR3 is CASSSIPQGGTGYTF. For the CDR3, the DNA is TGTGCCAGCAGTTCGATTCCCCAGGGAGGGACTGGCTACACCTTC.

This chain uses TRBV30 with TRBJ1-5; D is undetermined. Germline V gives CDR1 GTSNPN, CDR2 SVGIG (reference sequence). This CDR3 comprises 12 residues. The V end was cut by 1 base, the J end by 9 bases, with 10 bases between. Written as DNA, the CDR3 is TGTGCCTGGAGTGACGCGCCCGGGCCCCAGCATTTT. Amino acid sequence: CAWSDAPGPQHF.

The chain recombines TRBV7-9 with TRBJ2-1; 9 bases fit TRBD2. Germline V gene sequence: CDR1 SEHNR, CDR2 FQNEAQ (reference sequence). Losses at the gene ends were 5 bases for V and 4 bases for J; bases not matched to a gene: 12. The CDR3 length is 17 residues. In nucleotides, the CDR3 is TGTGCCAGCAGCCCCCCCACTGGGCTAGCGGGGTACAATGAGCAGTTCTTC. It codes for CASSPPTGLAGYNEQFF.

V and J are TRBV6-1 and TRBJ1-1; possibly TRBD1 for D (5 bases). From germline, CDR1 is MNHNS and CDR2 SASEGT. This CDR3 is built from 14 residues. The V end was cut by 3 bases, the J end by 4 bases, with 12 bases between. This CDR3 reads CASSDQGFGTEAFF. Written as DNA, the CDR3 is TGTGCCAGCAGTGACCAGGGATTCGGCACTGAAGCTTTCTTT.

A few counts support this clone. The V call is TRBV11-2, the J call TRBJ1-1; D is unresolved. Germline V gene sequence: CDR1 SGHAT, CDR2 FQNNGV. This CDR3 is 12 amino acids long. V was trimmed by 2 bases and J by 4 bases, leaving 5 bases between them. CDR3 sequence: CASSLIFTEAFF. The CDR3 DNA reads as TGTGCCAGCAGCTTAATCTTCACTGAAGCTTTCTTT.

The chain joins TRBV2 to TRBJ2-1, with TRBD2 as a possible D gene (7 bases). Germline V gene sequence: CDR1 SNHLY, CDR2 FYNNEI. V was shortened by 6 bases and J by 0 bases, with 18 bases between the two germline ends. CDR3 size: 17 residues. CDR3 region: CASRGVEGGGSYNEQFF. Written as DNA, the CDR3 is TGTGCCAGCAGGGGCGTCGAGGGAGGGGGCTCCTACAATGAGCAGTTCTTC. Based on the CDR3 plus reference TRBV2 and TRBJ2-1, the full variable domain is EPEVTQTPSHQVTQMGQEVILRCVPISNHLYFYWYRQILGQKVEFLVSFYNNEISEKSEIFDDQFSVERPDGSNFTLKIRSTKLEDSAMYFCASRGVEGGGSYNEQFFGPGTRLTVL.

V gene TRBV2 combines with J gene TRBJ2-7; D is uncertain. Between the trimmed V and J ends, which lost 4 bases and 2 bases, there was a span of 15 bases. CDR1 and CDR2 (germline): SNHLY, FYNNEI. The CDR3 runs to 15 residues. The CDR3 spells CASSAQTLNTYEQYF. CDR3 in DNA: TGTGCCAGCAGTGCACAGACCTTAAATACCTACGAGCAGTACTTC.

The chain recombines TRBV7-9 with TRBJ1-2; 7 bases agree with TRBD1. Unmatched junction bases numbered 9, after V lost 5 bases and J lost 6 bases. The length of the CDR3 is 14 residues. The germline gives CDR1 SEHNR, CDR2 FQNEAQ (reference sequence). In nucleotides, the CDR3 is TGTGCCAGCAGCGCGGGGACAGTTGCTAATGGCTACACCTTC. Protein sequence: CASSAGTVANGYTF.

CDR3 amino acids: CASSVTSGVNTQYF. The CDR3 DNA sequence: TGTGCCAGTAGTGTTACTAGCGGGGTAAATACGCAGTATTTT. The chain uses TRBV19 and TRBJ2-3, with 10 positions matching TRBD2. V gave up 5 bases and J gave up 7 bases; unmatched junction bases: 6. This CDR3 comprises 14 residues. CDR1 is LNHDA, CDR2 SQIVND, per germline (reference sequence).

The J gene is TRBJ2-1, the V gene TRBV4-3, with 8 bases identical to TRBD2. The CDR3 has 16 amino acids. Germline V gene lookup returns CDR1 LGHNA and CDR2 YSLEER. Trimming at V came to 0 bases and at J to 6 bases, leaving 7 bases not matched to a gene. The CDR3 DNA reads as TGCGCCAGCAGCCAAGATAGCGGGACGGGGGGCAATGAGCAGTTCTTC. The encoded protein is CASSQDSGTGGNEQFF.

The CDR3 DNA sequence: TGTGCCAGCAGCTTAGCCAAGAAACAGGGTGAAGCTTTCTTT. This gives the protein CASSLAKKQGEAFF. J is TRBJ1-1 and V is TRBV7-9; D is perhaps TRBD1 (6 bases). CDR3 length: 14 amino acids. Germline lookup yields CDR1 SEHNR and CDR2 FQNEAQ (reference sequence). Trimming shortened V by 0 bases and J by 7 bases, and 12 bases separated the two germline ends.

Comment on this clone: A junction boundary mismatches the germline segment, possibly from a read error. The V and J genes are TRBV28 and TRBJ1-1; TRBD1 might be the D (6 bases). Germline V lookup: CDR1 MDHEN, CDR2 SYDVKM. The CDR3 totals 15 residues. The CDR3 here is CASRLSGSGGPEAFF. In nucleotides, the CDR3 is TGTGCCAGCAGATTATCGGGCTCGGGGGGCCCTGAAGCTTTCTTT.